This T cell receptor beta chain was captured in a study of blood T cell repertoires in COVID-19. In this sample, this clone turned up once. Per the study methods: Amplification with reference gene primers provided the estimates of nucleated cell counts. The method was immunoSEQ multiplex PCR; TCRdb's version includes in-frame clones alone and lacks a portion of them. That table gives V, J and clone size, and the DNA gave D and trimming. The sample lists 200,000 to 250,000 clones, approximately 78% occurring once. In germline, CDR1 is SQVTM, CDR2 ANQGSEA. V trimming: 7 bases; J trimming: 6 bases; junction bases outside the gene matches: 12. The CDR3 is made up of 14 amino acids.

Sequenced material: peripheral blood. The rearrangement uses TRBV29-1 and TRBJ1-2, with 9 bases that match TRBD1. This sequence originates from a woman between 65 and 79 years old with COVID-19, enrolled during active disease. The CDR3 bases are TGCAGCGCTCCGAGGCCGGGACAGGGTAATGGCTACACCTTC. Translation gives CSAPRPGQGNGYTF.